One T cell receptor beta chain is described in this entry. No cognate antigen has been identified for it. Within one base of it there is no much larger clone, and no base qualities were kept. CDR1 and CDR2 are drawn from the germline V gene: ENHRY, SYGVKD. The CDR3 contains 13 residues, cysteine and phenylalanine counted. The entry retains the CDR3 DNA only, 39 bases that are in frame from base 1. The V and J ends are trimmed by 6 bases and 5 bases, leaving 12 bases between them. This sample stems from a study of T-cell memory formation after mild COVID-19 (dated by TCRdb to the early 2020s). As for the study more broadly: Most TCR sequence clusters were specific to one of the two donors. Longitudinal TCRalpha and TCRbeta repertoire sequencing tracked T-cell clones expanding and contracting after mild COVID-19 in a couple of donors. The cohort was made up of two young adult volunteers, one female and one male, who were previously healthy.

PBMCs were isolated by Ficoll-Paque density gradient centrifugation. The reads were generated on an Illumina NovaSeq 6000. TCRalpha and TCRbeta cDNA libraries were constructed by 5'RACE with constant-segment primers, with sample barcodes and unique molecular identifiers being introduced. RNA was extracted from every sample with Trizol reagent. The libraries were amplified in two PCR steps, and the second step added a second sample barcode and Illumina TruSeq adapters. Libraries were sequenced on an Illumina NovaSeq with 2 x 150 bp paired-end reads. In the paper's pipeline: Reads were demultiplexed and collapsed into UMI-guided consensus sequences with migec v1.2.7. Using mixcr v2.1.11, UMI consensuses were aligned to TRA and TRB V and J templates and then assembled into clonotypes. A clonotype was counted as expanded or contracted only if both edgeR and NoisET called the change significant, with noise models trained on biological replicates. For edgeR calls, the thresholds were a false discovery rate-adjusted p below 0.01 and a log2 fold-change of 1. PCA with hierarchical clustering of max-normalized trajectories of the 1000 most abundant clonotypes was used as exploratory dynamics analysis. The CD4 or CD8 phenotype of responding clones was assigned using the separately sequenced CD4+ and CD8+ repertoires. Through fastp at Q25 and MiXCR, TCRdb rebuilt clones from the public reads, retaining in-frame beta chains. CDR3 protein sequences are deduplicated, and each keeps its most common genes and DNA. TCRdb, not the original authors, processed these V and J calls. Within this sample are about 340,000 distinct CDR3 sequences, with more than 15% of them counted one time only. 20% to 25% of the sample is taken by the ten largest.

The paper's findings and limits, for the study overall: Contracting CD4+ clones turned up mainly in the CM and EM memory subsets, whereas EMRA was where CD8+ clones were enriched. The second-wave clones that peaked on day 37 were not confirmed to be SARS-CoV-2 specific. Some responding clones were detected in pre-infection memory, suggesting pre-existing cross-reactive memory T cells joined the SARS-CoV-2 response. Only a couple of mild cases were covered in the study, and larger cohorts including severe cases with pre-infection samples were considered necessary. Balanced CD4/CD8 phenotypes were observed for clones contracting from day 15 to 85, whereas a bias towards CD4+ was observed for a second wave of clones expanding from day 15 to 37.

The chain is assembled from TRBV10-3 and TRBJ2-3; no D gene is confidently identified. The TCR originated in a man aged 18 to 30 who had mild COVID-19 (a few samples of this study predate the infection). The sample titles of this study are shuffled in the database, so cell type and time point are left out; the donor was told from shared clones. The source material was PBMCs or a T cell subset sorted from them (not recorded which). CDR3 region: CAIRGSKGDTQYF. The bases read TGTGCCATCAGGGGAAGCAAGGGAGATACGCAGTATTTT.